This T cell receptor (beta chain) appears in the sequencing data of a study of PD-1 blockade in classical Hodgkin lymphoma. Concerning this clone: Its antigen is unidentified.

Each patient's relapse followed autologous stem cell transplantation, and brentuximab vedotin exposure varied. The germline V gene encodes CDR1 LNHNV and CDR2 YYDKDF (reference sequence). The CDR3 loop spans 12 amino acids. Trimming took off 2 bases at V and 6 bases at J, with 5 bases between the two ends. Findings of the study overall: The authors have not defined what causes the repertoire differences, possibly disease activity or prior therapy.

Here immunoSEQ multiplex PCR was the method, and the copy in TCRdb shows in-frame clones only, minus some. The profile shows some 38,000 clones, roughly four fifths of them singletons. The clonotype comes from a human donor with classical Hodgkin lymphoma. The starting material was peripheral blood mononuclear cells (PBMCs), obtained at baseline. The gene calls are TRBV15 and TRBJ2-1; D is ambiguous. CDR3 sequence reads: CATSRLGNEQFF. The CDR3 DNA reads TGTGCCACCAGCAGACTGGGCAATGAGCAGTTCTTC.